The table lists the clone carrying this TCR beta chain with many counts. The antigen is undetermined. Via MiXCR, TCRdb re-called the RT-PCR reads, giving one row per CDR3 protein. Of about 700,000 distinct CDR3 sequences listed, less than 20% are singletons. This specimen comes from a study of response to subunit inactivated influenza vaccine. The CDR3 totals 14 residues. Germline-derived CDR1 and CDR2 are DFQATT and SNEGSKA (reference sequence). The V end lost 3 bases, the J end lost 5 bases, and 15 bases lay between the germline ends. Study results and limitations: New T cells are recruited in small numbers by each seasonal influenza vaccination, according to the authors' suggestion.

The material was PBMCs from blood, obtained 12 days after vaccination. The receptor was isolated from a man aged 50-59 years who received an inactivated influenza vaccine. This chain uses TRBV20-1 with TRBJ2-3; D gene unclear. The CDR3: CSASPAMSEDTQYF. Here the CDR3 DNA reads TGCAGTGCTAGTCCAGCGATGTCGGAAGATACGCAGTATTTT.